Sequencing of this T cell receptor (beta chain) was carried out in a study of blood T cell repertoires in COVID-19. Sequenced by immunoSEQ multiplex PCR; TCRdb stores in-frame clones only, minus some. The table includes about 260,000 clones, about nine tenths detected once. The CDR3 is 15 amino acids. V dropped 3 bases and J dropped 4 bases, with 15 bases sitting between them. CDR1 LNHDA and CDR2 SQIVND come from the germline V gene (reference sequence). During the 2 weeks before they entered the study, exposed participants had met someone with a PCR-confirmed or clinician-diagnosed COVID-19 case. The chain has TRBV19 and TRBJ1-1; D is possibly TRBD1 (5 bases). The sample was PBMCs or T cells enriched from blood (not recorded which). The sequence came from a middle-aged man who had been exposed to COVID-19. Here the CDR3 DNA reads TGTGCCAGTAGTATGGGGCGACCAGGTGGCACTGAAGCTTTCTTT. It yields the protein CASSMGRPGGTEAFF.